This T cell receptor (beta chain) derives from a study of T cell responses to AZD1222 COVID-19 vaccine (dated by TCRdb to 2020 to 2022). Regarding the research as a whole: A total of approximately 250 trial participants underwent TCR sequencing, of whom about 200 had received two doses of AZD1222 and around 26 had received two doses of the MenACWY control vaccine. Enrollment into the trials was organized by age into subgroups of 18-55, 56-69 and 70-plus years, and those subgroups contained roughly 150, 30 and 60 TCR-sequenced participants, respectively. Overall study results and their limits: The whole spike protein was spanned by vaccine-associated CD4 TCRs, and dominant responses were seen in regions 160-218 and 743-854. Because no day 14 peak-response samples were available, repertoires were characterized only after the peak T cell response. Conclusions about previously exposed vaccinees were limited because only 6 or 7 AZD1222 recipients were SARS-CoV-2 seropositive at baseline. Participants were mostly white British, with more females than males. The authors suggested clonal diversity may have been underestimated. In the small 56-69-year group, the increase in depth fell short of significance, most likely because of low power. Reportedly, almost half of the unique spike-specific TCRs recognized epitopes lying outside the regions that are mutated in the B.1.351 and B.1.1.7 variants. After two AZD1222 doses, both the breadth and the depth of spike-specific TCRs were significantly higher than at day 0 and than in MenACWY recipients.

Spanning cysteine to phenylalanine, the CDR3 consists of 15 amino acids. The sequence is cut down to CDR3 DNA, 45 bases in frame from base 1. Sequences ENHRY (CDR1) and SYGVKD (CDR2) are obtained from the germline V gene. V is cut back by 3 bases and J by 6 bases, with 3 bases in the junction unmatched. Regarding this clone: What this receptor recognizes is not known. Base-call qualities are not available, and no considerably larger clone is one nucleotide away.

Read against the paper, the sample's time point label means: baseline before first vaccination. The treatment or condition label, read with the paper, signifies: meningococcal conjugate vaccine given as trial control. Vaccinee samples came from UK trials COV001 and COV002, including a single-blind randomized controlled phase 2/3 trial of AZD1222 (ChAdOx1 nCoV-19) in healthy adults. For TCRbeta chain sequencing, PBMC samples from trial participants were taken at day 0 and at day 28 after the second dose. The CDR3 regions of human TCRbeta chains were analyzed by immunosequencing. The original pipeline was this. Repertoire TCRs were checked for matches against a reference library of SARS-CoV-2-specific TCRs that had been generated using the MIRA antigen-specificity platform. Breadth meant the fraction of unique TCRs that were SARS-CoV-2-associated, whereas depth meant the fraction of total T cells that were SARS-CoV-2-associated. Using the MIRA data, each spike-specific TCR was assigned both to the spike region to which the TCR was reactive and to a CD4 or CD8 class. Log10-transformed breadth and depth values were compared by one-way ANOVA with Sidak's multiple comparisons tests. Entries here come from immuneACCESS through TCRdb and include only in-frame sequences with V and J called. Some clones fail to appear in such tables; in the studies checked, an unresolved V gene covers under half of the shortfall, and the cause of the remainder is unknown. The V and J calls and the clone size are those of that table, but D and trimming were determined from the DNA. The sample records some 150,000 clones, 85% to 95% of which are singletons. The ten top clones hold approximately 0.9% of the sample.

The sample was peripheral blood, taken on day 0 of MenACWY control vaccination. This sequence originates from an adult in good health. The V gene is TRBV10-3 and the J gene is TRBJ2-1, with 12 bases matching TRBD2. CDR3 region: CAISDSGLAGNEQFF. The DNA sequence is given as TGTGCCATCAGTGATTCGGGACTAGCGGGCAATGAGCAGTTCTTC.